This record concerns one T cell receptor beta chain sequence. Some clones are missing from TCRdb's copy, which holds only in-frame ones; the method was immunoSEQ multiplex PCR. The sample contains under 200,000 clones, about 74% of which appear only once. The data are from a study of blood T cell repertoires in COVID-19. Trimming removed 3 bases from V and 5 bases from J, with 12 bases in between. The CDR3 runs 13 residues. Germline CDR1 is GTSNPN and CDR2 is SVGIG (reference sequence). The source is a man aged 55-75 years with acute or convalescent COVID-19. V gene TRBV30 combines with J gene TRBJ2-3; no firm D call. What was sequenced was peripheral blood. The CDR3 DNA reads as TGTGCCTGGAGCTTGATAGTTGGAGATACGCAGTATTTT. The encoded protein is CAWSLIVGDTQYF.